The 21 T cell receptor beta chains reported below all come from one sample, sequenced in a study of blood T cells in healthy people across ages. Then a second PCR, running about 6 to 12 cycles, was carried out with a sample-barcoded 5' primer and a J-beta primer mix. TCRdb processed the 5' RACE reads anew with MiXCR; each CDR3 protein has one entry. The sample lists approximately 940,000 distinct CDR3 sequences, about 44% occurring once. The sequenced sample consisted of blood. The receptors here all came from a young man in good health.

This clonotype was seen many times. The CDR3 sequence is CASSAMTGTYEQYF. Here the CDR3 DNA reads TGTGCCAGCAGCGCTATGACAGGAACCTACGAGCAGTACTTC. This chain links TRBV6-2 or TRBV6-3 with TRBJ2-7, with D possibly matching TRBD1 (6 bases). This CDR3 contains 14 residues. The V end lost 6 bases, the J end lost 2 bases, and 14 bases lay between the germline ends. CDR1 and CDR2 from the germline V gene are MNHEY and SVGEGT.

The CDR3 nucleotides are TGTGCCAGCTCACTAGAGACTAGGCCCGAGCAGTACTTC. Encoded protein: CASSLETRPEQYF. The rearrangement uses TRBV18 and TRBJ2-5; D might be TRBD2 (6 bases). With the DNA end fitting TRBJ2-7 better, the J assignment may be wrong. Germline V gives CDR1 KGHSH, CDR2 LQKENI. The CDR3 contains 13 residues.

The V gene is TRBV20-1, the J gene TRBJ2-7; 11 bases are a match to TRBD2. The J segment lost 4 bases and the V segment lost 2 bases, leaving 7 bases of the junction unmatched. The CDR3 is made up of 15 amino acids. The germline CDR1 and CDR2 sequences are DFQATT and SNEGSKA (reference sequence). This CDR3 reads CSARKISGGVYEQYF. The DNA of the CDR3 is TGCAGTGCTAGAAAGATTAGCGGGGGGGTATACGAGCAGTACTTC.

This clonotype is a singleton in its sample. The genes are TRBV6-1 and TRBJ1-1; D remains unclear. In germline, CDR1 is MNHNS, CDR2 SASEGT. CDR3 length: 12 amino acids. V was clipped by 1 base and J by 11 bases, with 11 bases between them. DNA for the CDR3: TGTGCCAGCAGTGAAGAGGTATTGAGGGCTTTCTTT. It codes for CASSEEVLRAFF.

In this sample, this clonotype turned up a few times. This may be a read error: a much more frequent sequence differs by one nucleotide. The genes are TRBV20-1 and TRBJ2-7; a weak D match, TRBD2 (6 bases). Germline V gene sequence: CDR1 DFQATT, CDR2 SNEGSKA (reference sequence). This CDR3 has 14 residues. V dropped 6 bases and J dropped 7 bases, with 22 bases sitting between them. The CDR3 sequence: CSAPSGLMDNEQYF. As DNA, the CDR3 is TGCAGTGCACCCTCGGGACTCATGGACAATGAGCAGTACTTC.

This clonotype has a handful of counts. In DNA form, the CDR3 reads TGTGCCAGCAGCTCAGTTGGGACGGAGAATGAAAAACTGTTTTTT. Its protein product is CASSSVGTENEKLFF. The chain employs TRBV7-9 and TRBJ1-4; a possible D gene is TRBD1 (5 bases). Germline-derived CDR1 and CDR2 are SEHNR and FQNEAQ (reference sequence). This CDR3 contains 15 residues. The V and J ends lost 4 bases and 5 bases respectively, with 14 bases between them.

In DNA, the CDR3 is TGTGCCTGGAGTGTAAGCTATTCCTACGAGCAGTACTTC. Encoded protein: CAWSVSYSYEQYF. The chain links TRBV30 to TRBJ2-4; D gene uncertain. The better agreement between TRBJ2-7 and the DNA end casts doubt on the J call. CDR1 GTSNPN and CDR2 SVGIG come from the germline V gene (reference sequence). The CDR3 is 13 amino acids.

This clonotype appeared a single time. The chain couples TRBV7-9 to TRBJ2-4; weak D call: TRBD1 (5 bases). The J call is uncertain, as TRBJ2-5 better fits the DNA end. Looked up from germline, CDR1 is SEHNR and CDR2 is FQNEAQ (reference sequence). CDR3 length: 17 amino acids. The CDR3 coding sequence is TGTGCCAGCAGCTTAGGAGCCCGGCAGGGTAGTGCAGAGACCCAGTACTTC. Translating gives CASSLGARQGSAETQYF.

V usage is TRBV6-5 and J usage is TRBJ1-2; 7 positions agree with TRBD1. The CDR3 contains 13 residues. The germline V gene has CDR1 MNHEY and CDR2 SVGAGI. With 5 bases clipped from V and 4 bases from J, the junction kept 4 bases outside the gene matches. CDR3 nucleotide sequence: TGTGCCAGCAGTACGGGACAGCCCTATGGCTACACCTTC. The encoded protein is CASSTGQPYGYTF.

The chain is built from TRBV5-1 and TRBJ1-4; 7 nucleotides align to TRBD1. The CDR3 runs to 13 residues. The V gene's germline CDR1 is SGHRS and CDR2 YFSETQ. Trimming took 3 bases from V and 8 from J; bases not matched to a gene: 4. CDR3 in DNA: TGCGCCAGCAGCTCGGACAGGTGGGAAAAACTGTTTTTT. Encoded protein: CASSSDRWEKLFF.

The chain is built from TRBV3-1 and TRBJ1-1; no clear D. Trimming removed 5 bases at V and 7 bases at J, with 20 bases between. The CDR3 runs 15 residues. Germline-derived CDR1 and CDR2 are LGHDT and YNNKEL (reference sequence). The CDR3 nucleotides are TGTGCCAGCAGCACGAGGGCATCAGGATATAGTGAAGCTTTCTTT. Encoded protein: CASSTRASGYSEAFF.

The gene calls are TRBV10-3 and TRBJ2-1; 7 bases are a match to TRBD1. Germline CDR1 and CDR2: ENHRY and SYGVKD. V lost 6 bases and J lost 0; bases outside the gene matches: 5. The CDR3 contains 15 residues. DNA of the CDR3: TGTGCCATCAGAGACAGGGTAAGCTCCTACAATGAGCAGTTCTTC. It encodes CAIRDRVSSYNEQFF.

The rearrangement joins TRBV20-1 to TRBJ2-7; TRBD2 matches 8 bases. Germline V lookup: CDR1 DFQATT, CDR2 SNEGSKA (reference sequence). The CDR3 loop spans 16 amino acids. The trim removed 5 bases at V and 1 base at J, leaving 13 bases unmatched. The CDR3 is CSASPSGGGNSYEQYF. The CDR3 coding sequence is TGCAGTGCTTCCCCCTCGGGGGGGGGAAATTCCTACGAGCAGTACTTC.

The chain uses TRBV20-1 and TRBJ2-7; 9 bases are shared with TRBD1. Per the germline V gene, CDR1 is DFQATT and CDR2 is SNEGSKA (reference sequence). This CDR3 region has 13 residues. V was clipped by 3 bases and J by 3 bases; unmatched bases: 3. The CDR3 DNA is TGCAGTGCTAGTCCGACAGGGGGCTACGAGCAGTACTTC. Protein product: CSASPTGGYEQYF.

The CDR3 bases are TGTGCCAGCAGTTACTCGGGACACAGCTCTGGGGCCAACGTCCTGACTTTC. This sequence encodes CASSYSGHSSGANVLTF. This chain links TRBV6-5 with TRBJ2-6; possible D gene TRBD1, 6 bases. Germline CDR1 MNHEY, CDR2 SVGAGI. The CDR3 covers 17 residues. V shed 0 bases and J shed 0 bases, with 9 bases lying between them.

The chain recombines TRBV27 with TRBJ2-7; TRBD1 agrees at 8 bases. Per the germline V gene, CDR1 is MNHEY and CDR2 is SMNVEV (reference sequence). This CDR3 is built from 15 residues. Trimming removed 5 bases from V and 3 bases from J; junction bases left unmatched: 9. CDR3 protein: CASSPRQGSYYEQYF. The DNA for the CDR3 is TGTGCCAGCAGTCCGCGACAGGGGAGTTACTACGAGCAGTACTTC.

The chain uses TRBV20-1 and TRBJ2-1; 8 bases agree with TRBD2. This CDR3 is 16 amino acids long. Germline-derived CDR1 and CDR2 are DFQATT and SNEGSKA (reference sequence). V lost 6 bases, J lost 7 bases, and 17 bases stayed unmatched. Here the CDR3 reads CSANRPGGTSGNEQFF. DNA of the CDR3: TGCAGTGCAAACCGACCGGGGGGGACAAGCGGAAATGAGCAGTTCTTC.

The genes are TRBV6-6 and TRBJ2-7; TRBD2 aligns across 12 bases. The germline gives CDR1 MNHNY, CDR2 SVGAGI (reference sequence). Trimming cost V 2 bases and J 6 bases; bases outside gene matches: 5. There are 15 residues in the CDR3. The CDR3 region is CASSYAGTSGSEQYF. The CDR3 DNA reads as TGTGCCAGCAGTTACGCCGGGACTAGCGGGTCCGAGCAGTACTTC.

The chain uses TRBV7-2 and TRBJ2-3; 7 bases match TRBD2. Trimming removed 5 bases from V and 2 bases from J; junction bases left unmatched: 4. The germline CDR1 and CDR2 sequences are SGHTA and FQGNSA. The CDR3 contains 14 residues. The DNA for the CDR3 is TGTGCCAGCAGCGAGGGACTACCCACAGATACGCAGTATTTT. Protein sequence: CASSEGLPTDTQYF.

The rearrangement joins TRBV6-5 to TRBJ2-5; D may correspond to TRBD1 or TRBD2 (8 bases each). Trimming cost V 0 bases and J 6 bases, with 26 bases left between them. The CDR3 extends over 19 amino acids. Germline V CDR1 and CDR2: MNHEY, SVGAGI. The CDR3 spells CASSYSQGAWTSSQKTQYF. CDR3 bases: TGTGCCAGCAGTTACTCTCAGGGGGCATGGACTAGCAGTCAAAAGACCCAGTACTTC.

This clonotype turned up a few times. The CDR3 region has the DNA TGTGCCAGCAGTATCGGAGGGCTTAGTAATGGCTACACCTTC. Protein product: CASSIGGLSNGYTF. This rearrangement joins TRBV6-5 to TRBJ1-2; no reliable D call. The V gene lost 5 bases and the J gene lost 6 bases, with 16 bases spanning the gap. CDR1 and CDR2 (germline): MNHEY, SVGAGI. The CDR3 sequence is 14 residues long.